The 24 T cell receptor beta chains below come from one sample, sequenced in a study of blood T cells in healthy people across ages. A second PCR of roughly 7 to 11 cycles used a sample-barcoded 5' primer and a J-beta primer mix. TCRdb re-analysed the 5' RACE reads in MiXCR, keeping a single row per CDR3 protein. The sample has roughly 2 million distinct CDR3 sequences, 49% seen once. The material sequenced was blood. The receptors come from a woman in her forties in good health.

This clonotype was detected only once. CDR3: CASSPNLGLAGNEQFF. CDR3 DNA sequence: TGTGCCAGCAGCCCAAATCTAGGACTAGCGGGGAATGAGCAGTTCTTC. The chain combines TRBV5-5 with TRBJ2-1, with 12 bases fitting TRBD2. CDR1 SGHKS and CDR2 YYEKEE come from the germline V gene (reference sequence). The CDR3 contains 16 residues. With 4 bases clipped from V and 7 bases from J, the junction kept 9 bases outside the gene matches.

The V call is TRBV11-1, the J call TRBJ2-5; no clear D gene. The V gene lost 4 bases and the J gene lost 4 bases, with 7 bases spanning the gap. The CDR3 has 12 residues. Germline V gene sequence: CDR1 SGHAT, CDR2 FQDESV (reference sequence). CDR3 DNA: TGTGCCAGCAGCTCGATGACAGAGACCCAGTACTTC. This encodes CASSSMTETQYF.

This clonotype appeared a few times. The rearrangement uses TRBV5-1 and TRBJ2-1; D is uncertain. Germline V gene lookup returns CDR1 SGHRS and CDR2 YFSETQ. CDR3 size: 16 residues. Trimming shortened V by 0 bases and J by 7 bases, and 17 bases separated the two germline ends. DNA of the CDR3: TGCGCCAGCAGCTTGGGGGTCATAGGCGCCGGAAATGAGCAGTTCTTC. Protein sequence: CASSLGVIGAGNEQFF.

The chain employs TRBV7-9 and TRBJ1-1; D remains ambiguous. V was trimmed by 8 bases and J by 5 bases, leaving 12 bases between them. Germline assignment: CDR1 SEHNR and CDR2 FQNEAQ (reference sequence). This CDR3 comprises 12 residues. CDR3 nucleotide sequence: TGTGCCAGCGTCGAGGAAAGAACTGAAGCTTTCTTT. Protein product: CASVEERTEAFF.

The chain uses TRBV7-2 and TRBJ2-1; D is ambiguous. The CDR3 consists of 15 residues. Trimming shortened V by 5 bases and J by 0 bases, and 11 bases separated the two germline ends. Germline CDR1 SGHTA, CDR2 FQGNSA. CDR3 DNA sequence: TGTGCCAGCAGCCTCACCCAGGCCTCCTACAATGAGCAGTTCTTC. Amino acids: CASSLTQASYNEQFF.

This chain links TRBV24-1 with TRBJ2-3; 10 bases line up with TRBD1. Germline loops: CDR1 KGHDR, CDR2 SFDVKD. Germline trimming cut 7 bases from V and 4 bases from J; bases unmatched to any gene: 4. This CDR3 has 14 residues. The CDR3 is CATSYGQGADTQYF. CDR3 bases: TGTGCCACCAGCTACGGACAGGGGGCAGATACGCAGTATTTT.

The chain uses TRBV7-2 and TRBJ2-3, with 10 bases lining up with TRBD1. CDR1 is SGHTA and CDR2 is FQGNSA in the germline V gene. V shed 4 bases and J 4 bases; nucleotides not matched to a gene: 5. There are 15 residues in the CDR3. The CDR3 sequence is CASSSPGQGSDTQYF. DNA for the CDR3: TGTGCCAGCAGCTCACCGGGACAGGGGTCAGATACGCAGTATTTT.

This clonotype was recorded a few times. As DNA, the CDR3 is TGCAGTGCTAGAGTGACGACGGTTGGCTACACCTTC. This sequence encodes CSARVTTVGYTF. The rearrangement links TRBV20-1 to TRBJ1-2; D call uncertain. Germline CDR1 reads DFQATT; CDR2 reads SNEGSKA (reference sequence). This CDR3 region has 12 residues. The V and J ends lost 1 base and 7 bases respectively, with 10 bases between them.

This chain joins TRBV24-1 and TRBJ2-5, with TRBD1 matching 8 bases. Looked up from germline, CDR1 is KGHDR and CDR2 is SFDVKD. This CDR3 is 15 amino acids long. Germline trimming cut 4 bases from V and 1 base from J; bases unmatched to any gene: 4. This chain's CDR3 is CATSEAGGPQETQYF. In DNA, the CDR3 is TGTGCCACCAGTGAGGCAGGGGGCCCCCAAGAGACCCAGTACTTC.

V and J are TRBV15 and TRBJ2-4, with D uncertain. The J call may be mistaken, given a closer DNA end match to TRBJ2-5. CDR1 is LNHNV and CDR2 is YYDKDF in the germline V gene (reference sequence). The CDR3 is 14 amino acids. For the CDR3, the DNA is TGTGCCACCAGCCTTATTGGCAGGTCAGAGACCCAGTACTTC. This sequence encodes CATSLIGRSETQYF.

The chain carries TRBV24-1 and TRBJ2-5; D uncertain. Looked up from germline, CDR1 is KGHDR and CDR2 is SFDVKD. V lost 4 bases, J lost 11 bases, and 19 bases lay in between. This CDR3 has 14 amino acids. CDR3 nucleotide sequence: TGTGCCACCAGTGAAAGAGGACCGATAAGTGAGCAGTACTTC. Translation: CATSERGPISEQYF.

This clonotype showed up just a few times. The genes are TRBV4-1 and TRBJ1-2, with 8 bases that match TRBD1. The V gene's germline CDR1 is MGHRA and CDR2 YSYEKL. Trimming took 3 bases from V and 5 from J; bases not matched to a gene: 8. CDR3 length: 15 residues. The CDR3 region is CASSQLTGEEYGYTF. In nucleotides, the CDR3 is TGCGCCAGCAGCCAGCTGACAGGGGAGGAGTATGGCTACACCTTC.

The rearrangement uses TRBV6-2 or TRBV6-3 and TRBJ2-5, with 7 positions matching TRBD2. The germline CDR1 and CDR2 sequences are MNHEY and SVGEGT. The CDR3 has 18 residues. Trimming removed 5 bases from V and 2 bases from J; junction bases left unmatched: 17. The CDR3 here is CASSLRAPSGGLQETQYF. For the CDR3, the DNA is TGTGCCAGCAGTCTTCGCGCCCCTAGCGGTGGGTTACAAGAGACCCAGTACTTC.

The chain carries TRBV28 and TRBJ2-3; unclear D gene. V lost 2 bases and J lost 4, with 13 bases in between. The CDR3 length is 15 residues. CDR1 is MDHEN and CDR2 is SYDVKM in the germline V gene. CDR3 in amino acids: CASSLGSVGSDTQYF. CDR3 nucleotide sequence: TGTGCCAGCAGTTTAGGGTCGGTGGGGTCAGATACGCAGTATTTT.

This clonotype appeared a few times. The V gene is TRBV20-1, the J gene TRBJ2-3; tentatively, D is TRBD1 (5 bases). The CDR3 is 15 amino acids. Germline assignment: CDR1 DFQATT and CDR2 SNEGSKA (reference sequence). Trimming stripped 5 bases from V and 0 bases from J, with 15 bases between. CDR3 amino acids: CSALEDNSSTDTQYF. CDR3 DNA sequence: TGCAGTGCTCTAGAGGACAACTCTAGCACAGATACGCAGTATTTT.

This chain connects TRBV3-1 to TRBJ2-1; 7 bases map to TRBD1. V was clipped by 1 base and J by 14 bases; unmatched bases: 11. Germline V gene lookup returns CDR1 LGHDT and CDR2 YNNKEL (reference sequence). The CDR3 extends over 14 amino acids. As DNA, the CDR3 is TGTGCCAGCAGCCAAGGGGGAAGGGCAGGGGGTGAGTTCTTC. Amino acids: CASSQGGRAGGEFF.

CDR3 nucleotide sequence: TGCGCCAGCAGCCACGAGGGGGGCGAGCAGTACTTC. Protein product: CASSHEGGEQYF. The V and J genes are TRBV4-1 and TRBJ2-5; D may match TRBD1 or TRBD2 (6 bases each). With the DNA end fitting TRBJ2-7 better, the J assignment may be wrong. Germline CDR1 and CDR2: MGHRA and YSYEKL. The CDR3 contains 12 residues.

The chain is built from TRBV29-1 and TRBJ2-5; 12 bases are shared with TRBD2. Per the germline V gene, CDR1 is SQVTM and CDR2 is ANQGSEA. V was pared by 4 bases and J by 2 bases, with 5 bases of the junction left unmatched. The CDR3 totals 15 residues. CDR3 sequence: CSVVETSGGQETQYF. DNA of the CDR3: TGCAGCGTTGTGGAGACTAGCGGGGGACAAGAGACCCAGTACTTC.

This chain uses TRBV28 with TRBJ1-5; maybe TRBD1 (6 bases). With 4 bases removed from V and 1 base from J, the gap between germline ends came to 8 bases. CDR1 is MDHEN and CDR2 is SYDVKM in the germline V gene. This CDR3 region has 14 residues. The CDR3 loop is CASSSDRSNQPQHF. The CDR3 bases are TGTGCCAGCAGTTCGGACAGAAGCAATCAGCCCCAGCATTTT. Drawing the rest from reference TRBV28 and TRBJ1-5, the complete variable domain is DVKVTQSSRYLVKRTGEKVFLECVQDMDHENMFWYRQDPGLGLRLIYFSYDVKMKEKGDIPEGYSVSREKKERFSLILESASTNQTSMYLCASSSDRSNQPQHFGDGTRLSIL.

The V and J genes are TRBV29-1 and TRBJ2-5, with D uncertain. There are 11 residues in the CDR3. CDR1 SQVTM and CDR2 ANQGSEA come from the germline V gene. V lost 6 bases and J lost 5, with 10 bases in between. The DNA of the CDR3 is TGCAGCGTGCGGATTTTGGAGACCCAGTACTTC. The encoded protein is CSVRILETQYF.

The V gene is TRBV7-8, the J gene TRBJ1-5; possible D gene TRBD1, 6 bases. V shed 3 bases and J shed 4 bases, with 19 bases lying between them. The germline V gene encodes CDR1 SGHVS and CDR2 FQNEAQ. This CDR3 region has 17 residues. The CDR3 region has the DNA TGTGCCAGCAGCTTTTACACAGCCGGACAGTCAAATCAGCCCCAGCATTTT. It encodes CASSFYTAGQSNQPQHF.

V is TRBV29-1 and J is TRBJ2-3; weak D call: TRBD1 (5 bases). V was cut by 6 bases and J by 3 bases, with 13 bases left in between. CDR1 is SQVTM, CDR2 ANQGSEA, per germline. The CDR3 extends over 13 amino acids. CDR3 bases: TGCAGCGTCCTCAAAGGGGTAACAGATACGCAGTATTTT. It encodes CSVLKGVTDTQYF.

This clonotype came up many times. The rearrangement joins TRBV6-5 to TRBJ2-7, with D hard to call. This CDR3 is 13 amino acids long. The V end was cut by 0 bases, the J end by 3 bases, with 6 bases between. The germline V gene encodes CDR1 MNHEY and CDR2 SVGAGI. CDR3 DNA sequence: TGTGCCAGCAGTTACTCATACAGCTACGAGCAGTACTTC. Translation gives CASSYSYSYEQYF.

The chain couples TRBV28 to TRBJ2-7, with D unresolved. The better agreement between TRBJ2-5 and the DNA end casts doubt on the J call. Germline-derived CDR1 and CDR2 are MDHEN and SYDVKM. This CDR3 is built from 14 residues. CDR3 bases: TGTGCCAGCAGTTTCGGCCCACGACGGGAGACCCAGTACTTC. Its translation is CASSFGPRRETQYF.